A selection of T cell receptor beta chains follows, all from one sample in a study of spatial heterogeneity in lung cancer. In TCRdb, the 5' RACE reads were re-called with MiXCR into one record per CDR3 protein. In the table there are about 85,000 distinct CDR3 sequences, approximately 20% of which are singletons. Sample: PBMCs, taken at surgery. The receptors were sampled from a male donor with early-stage non-small cell lung cancer. Each CDR3 is given with its conserved first and last residue. D genes are given only for firm matches. Size is stated for part of the rows, as once, few or many counts, or as a class when the clone is expanded.

>TRBV6-5|TRBJ2-1|.|.
CASSFQSSSSYNEQFF
TGTGCCAGCAGCTTTCAATCTTCGAGCTCCTACAATGAGCAGTTCTTC
>TRBV5-6|TRBJ2-1|few|TRBD2
CASSLDSGRASYNEQFF
TGTGCCAGCAGCTTGGATAGCGGGAGGGCCTCCTACAATGAGCAGTTCTTC
>TRBV7-3|TRBJ2-7|few|.
CASSASSHAEQYF
TGTGCCAGCAGCGCCTCGAGCCACGCCGAGCAGTACTTC
>TRBV7-2|TRBJ2-7|few|.
CASSLSTAAYEQYF
TGTGCCAGCAGCCTCTCGACCGCCGCCTACGAGCAGTACTTC
>TRBV4-2|TRBJ2-1|.|.
CASSQVPGVGGNEQFF
TGTGCCAGCAGCCAAGTACCGGGAGTAGGGGGCAATGAGCAGTTCTTC
>TRBV20-1|TRBJ2-4|.|.
CSARKAAQGQNIQYF
TGCAGTGCCCGTAAAGCGGCCCAGGGGCAAAACATTCAGTACTTC
>TRBV5-1|TRBJ1-1|few|TRBD1
CASSLLAGGMDTEAFF
TGCGCCAGCAGCTTGTTGGCAGGGGGTATGGACACTGAAGCTTTCTTT
>TRBV6-2/TRBV6-3|TRBJ2-2|few|TRBD2
CASKLRSGYTGELFF
TGTGCCAGCAAGCTCCGTAGCGGGTACACCGGGGAGCTGTTTTTT
>TRBV12-3/TRBV12-4|TRBJ1-2|few|.
CASSRTTQGNYGYTF
TGTGCCAGCAGTCGAACGACCCAGGGGAACTATGGCTACACCTTC
>TRBV19|TRBJ2-7|.|.
CASSIGTGAIGYEQYF
TGTGCCAGTAGTATAGGAACGGGGGCTATTGGTTACGAGCAGTACTTC
>TRBV29-1|TRBJ1-5|many|.
CSVSRGGEPQHF
TGCAGCGTGTCCCGAGGGGGTGAGCCCCAGCATTTT
>TRBV11-3|TRBJ2-1|.|.
CATGGAIYNEQFF
TGTGCCACAGGGGGGGCGATCTACAATGAGCAGTTCTTC
>TRBV25-1|TRBJ2-5|.|.
CASGEPRAALERETQYF
TGTGCCAGCGGCGAGCCTAGGGCGGCTCTAGAAAGGGAGACCCAGTACTTC
>TRBV4-1|TRBJ2-7|many|TRBD1
CASSQITGDRYEQYF
TGCGCCAGCAGCCAAATAACAGGGGATAGGTACGAGCAGTACTTC
>TRBV11-3|TRBJ2-1|few|.
CASSLGRNNEQFF
TGTGCCAGCAGCTTAGGCCGGAACAATGAGCAGTTCTTC
>TRBV27|TRBJ2-2|.|.
CASSLGGEGTGELFF
TGTGCCAGCAGTTTAGGGGGCGAAGGAACCGGGGAGCTGTTTTTT
>TRBV14|TRBJ2-1|few|TRBD2
CASSPLNGLAETWRGSYNEQFF
TGTGCCAGCAGCCCACTCAATGGACTAGCGGAAACGTGGAGGGGCTCCTACAATGAGCAGTTCTTC
>TRBV12-3/TRBV12-4|TRBJ2-3|few|TRBD2
CASSGDPGGSTDTQYF
TGTGCCAGCAGTGGGGATCCGGGGGGGAGCACAGATACGCAGTATTTT
>TRBV24-1|TRBJ2-5|.|.
CATSDLHAQETQYF
TGTGCCACCAGTGACCTTCATGCTCAAGAGACCCAGTACTTC
>TRBV24-1|TRBJ1-5|.|.
CATSARGSQPQHF
TGTGCCACCAGCGCCAGGGGTAGTCAGCCCCAGCATTTT
>TRBV27|TRBJ2-1|.|.
CASSPTLGNEQFF
TGTGCCAGCAGTCCTACCCTTGGGAATGAGCAGTTCTTC
>TRBV12-3/TRBV12-4|TRBJ2-7|.|.
CASRLGASGYEQYF
TGTGCCAGCAGGCTGGGGGCGTCCGGCTACGAGCAGTACTTC
>TRBV12-3/TRBV12-4|TRBJ2-5|few|TRBD1
CASSLGQGGQETQYF
TGTGCCAGCAGTTTAGGACAGGGTGGTCAAGAGACCCAGTACTTC
>TRBV28|TRBJ2-5|.|.
CASTQDSLYQETQYF
TGTGCCAGCACCCAAGACAGCTTGTACCAAGAGACCCAGTACTTC
>TRBV5-1|TRBJ2-3|.|.
CASILGHSSTDTQYF
TGCGCCAGCATCTTAGGACATTCTTCCACAGATACGCAGTATTTT
>TRBV20-1|TRBJ2-7|.|TRBD2
CSASLLAVGSYEQYF
TGCAGTGCTTCTTTACTAGCGGTGGGCTCCTACGAGCAGTACTTC
>TRBV10-3|TRBJ2-5|.|.
CAISESSGSETQYF
TGTGCCATCAGTGAGTCGAGTGGATCAGAGACCCAGTACTTC
>TRBV7-2|TRBJ1-2|few|.
CASSLQGTMGYTF
TGTGCCAGCAGCTTACAGGGGACTATGGGCTACACCTTC
>TRBV24-1|TRBJ2-1|.|.
CATSAGYNEQFF
TGTGCCACCAGTGCCGGCTACAATGAGCAGTTCTTC
>TRBV11-1|TRBJ1-5|many|TRBD1
CASSPGQGADQPQHF
TGTGCCAGCAGCCCGGGACAGGGGGCGGATCAGCCCCAGCATTTT
>TRBV11-2|TRBJ2-3|.|.
CASSLGQGGADTQYF
TGTGCCAGCAGCTTGGGCCAGGGGGGTGCAGATACGCAGTATTTT
>TRBV5-4|TRBJ2-3|medium-sized|TRBD2
CASSLRGGPTDTQYF
TGTGCCAGCAGCTTGCGGGGGGGGCCAACAGATACGCAGTATTTT
>TRBV29-1|TRBJ2-7|medium-sized|.
CSVAPGNEQYF
TGCAGCGTTGCCCCAGGGAACGAGCAGTACTTC
>TRBV11-3|TRBJ1-3|.|.
CASSSQVSGNTIYF
TGTGCCAGCAGCTCACAGGTCTCTGGAAACACCATATATTTT
>TRBV29-1|TRBJ1-4|many|.
CSGRDGLNEKLFF
TGCAGCGGCCGGGACGGACTAAATGAAAAACTGTTTTTT
>TRBV20-1|TRBJ1-2|few|.
CSARDGTTNYGYTF
TGCAGTGCTAGAGATGGGACCACTAACTATGGCTACACCTTC
>TRBV11-2|TRBJ2-3|.|TRBD2
CASSSLPSGSGTDTQYF
TGTGCCAGCAGCTCCCTTCCAAGCGGGAGTGGGACAGATACGCAGTATTTT
>TRBV29-1|TRBJ2-5|many|.
CSVGQTSGLRSTQYF
TGCAGCGTTGGACAGACTTCGGGACTTCGTTCGACCCAGTACTTC
>TRBV4-2|TRBJ2-6|.|.
CASSQESPGGGANVLTF
TGTGCCAGCAGCCAAGAATCCCCCGGGGGTGGGGCCAACGTCCTGACTTTC
>TRBV28|TRBJ2-7|few|.
CASKGRAYEQYF
TGTGCCAGCAAGGGCAGGGCCTACGAGCAGTACTTC